This T cell receptor beta chain emerged from a study of T cells in Graves' hyperthyroidism and ophthalmopathy. The TCR beta CDR3 regions underwent amplification using RNA transcripts as the source. With the HTBI primer set, the TCR CDR3 went through a first round of RT-PCR. TCRdb re-derived calls from the multiplex PCR reads in MiXCR, one entry per CDR3 protein. The data show fewer than 750,000 distinct CDR3 sequences, around 42% seen once. Graves' hyperthyroidism is called stable when ophthalmopathy does not progress within 18 months. Patients having uncontrolled infection, another autoimmune disease, pregnancy or lactation were not included. V lost 0 bases to trimming and J lost 5 bases; unmatched junction nucleotides: 4. The germline CDR1 and CDR2 sequences are MRHNA and SNTAGT. The CDR3 spans 16 residues.

Sequencing was performed on peripheral blood or thyroid tissue (not recorded which). The TCR originated in a woman between 18 and 29 years old with Graves' hyperthyroidism. The chain has TRBV6-4 and TRBJ2-5, with 12 bases identical to TRBD1. CDR3 bases: TGTGCCAGCAGTGACTCCGGGACAGGGGGCGGCGAGACCCAGTACTTC. This encodes CASSDSGTGGGETQYF.